These T cell receptor beta chains were read from a single sample in a study of low-dose radiotherapy and immunotherapy resistance in tumors. TCRdb processed the reads anew with MiXCR; each CDR3 protein has one entry. Among 85,000 to 95,000 distinct CDR3 sequences listed, around 20% were seen once. Sequences were derived from PBMCs, sampled after low-dose radiotherapy plus immunotherapy. The source of these receptors is a female donor with ovarian cancer. Each CDR3 is given with its conserved first and last residue. Each record gives: V gene, clone size, D gene, J gene, CDR3 DNA, CDR3 protein. D genes are given only for firm matches. The listing skips clone size in some rows; elsewhere it reads once, few, many or a size class.

TRBV4-2,many,TRBD1,TRBJ2-1,TGTGCCAGCAGCTCCGACAGGGGCTCCTACAATGAGCAGTTCTTC,CASSSDRGSYNEQFF
TRBV30,many,-,TRBJ1-2,TGTGCCTGGAGTCAACGACGGGAAAACTATGGCTACACCTTC,CAWSQRRENYGYTF
TRBV19,many,TRBD2,TRBJ2-7,TGTGCCAGTACCCCAGTGGCGGGAGGTCTAGGGGAGCAGTACTTC,CASTPVAGGLGEQYF
TRBV5-5,many,-,TRBJ1-5,TGTGCCAGCAGCTTGGACGGAAATCAGCCCCAGCATTTT,CASSLDGNQPQHF
TRBV6-6,-,-,TRBJ1-1,TGTGCCGCGGGCAGGGGCACTGAAGCTTTCTTT,CAAGRGTEAFF
TRBV6-2/TRBV6-3,-,TRBD1,TRBJ1-5,TGTGCCAGCAGTTACGCACCTCCCCGGGACAGACTTGCGGGGAATCAGCCCCAGCATTTT,CASSYAPPRDRLAGNQPQHF
TRBV15,many,TRBD2,TRBJ2-1,TGTGCCACCAGCAGTCGAAAATCGGCGGGAGGGGTTCATGGAGAGCAGTTCTTC,CATSSRKSAGGVHGEQFF
TRBV30,many,-,TRBJ1-1,TGTGCCTGGAATCTTGTGGGCACGGTCACTGAAGCTTTCTTT,CAWNLVGTVTEAFF
TRBV3-1,many,-,TRBJ2-1,TGTGCCAGCAGCCAAGATCGGGCCGGGATCTCCAATGAGCAGTTCTTC,CASSQDRAGISNEQFF
TRBV5-1,many,TRBD2,TRBJ2-2,TGCGCCAGCAGCTCGGCTAGCGGGGGATCGAACACCGGGGAGCTGTTTTTT,CASSSASGGSNTGELFF
TRBV5-5,-,TRBD2,TRBJ2-1,TGTGCCAGCAGCTCCGGGACTACGTACAATGAGCAGTTCTTC,CASSSGTTYNEQFF
TRBV14,many,TRBD1,TRBJ1-1,TGTGCCAGCAGCCAAAGAACCAGACAGGGCCGCCTACACACTGAAGCTTTCTTT,CASSQRTRQGRLHTEAFF
TRBV5-1,many,-,TRBJ2-5,TGCGCCAGCAGCTTGGGGGGGCCGGAAGAGACCCAGTACTTC,CASSLGGPEETQYF
TRBV7-2,many,-,TRBJ2-7,TGTGCCAGCAGCACCAGGACGGCAACCTACGAGCAGTACTTC,CASSTRTATYEQYF
TRBV11-2,many,TRBD2,TRBJ2-5,TGTGCCAGCAGCTTACGGAGTTCGGGGGGGCTTATTGTCCAAGAGACCCAGTACTTC,CASSLRSSGGLIVQETQYF
TRBV6-2/TRBV6-3,many,TRBD2,TRBJ2-1,TGTGCCAGCAGTTACTCCCCGGCGGGGAGGGAGTTCTTC,CASSYSPAGREFF
TRBV5-5,many,TRBD1,TRBJ1-4,TGTGCCAGCAGCTTTTGGACAGGGCCAACTAATGAAAAACTGTTTTTT,CASSFWTGPTNEKLFF
TRBV2,many,-,TRBJ1-5,TGTGCCAGCAGTGGTAGTGCCAGCCATGAGCCCCAGCATTTT,CASSGSASHEPQHF
TRBV19,-,-,TRBJ2-3,TGTGCCAGCACAGGGCTTAGCACAGATACGCAGTATTTT,CASTGLSTDTQYF
TRBV30,many,-,TRBJ2-2,TGTGCCTGGAGTGCCCTGAATAGCGGCATTAACACCGGGGAGCTGTTTTTT,CAWSALNSGINTGELFF
TRBV6-4,-,TRBD2,TRBJ2-1,TGTGCCAGCAGTCCCGATCTAGGAGGCGGGAGGGGTAATGAGCAGTTCTTC,CASSPDLGGGRGNEQFF
TRBV7-6,many,-,TRBJ1-2,TGTGCCAGCAGCCCACAAAATCCCTTTATCTATGGCTACACCTTC,CASSPQNPFIYGYTF
TRBV3-1,many,TRBD2,TRBJ2-3,TGTGCCAGCAGCCACCAACTAGCGGGGGCCTCTCATACGCAGTATTTT,CASSHQLAGASHTQYF
TRBV7-2,many,TRBD1,TRBJ1-5,TGTGCCAGCAGCTTAGTTGTGGCAGGGGGCCAGCCCCAGCATTTT,CASSLVVAGGQPQHF
TRBV5-1,many,-,TRBJ1-1,TGCGCCAGCACTCTGGACAGGAACACTGAAGCTTTCTTT,CASTLDRNTEAFF
TRBV6-2/TRBV6-3,many,-,TRBJ2-3,TGTGCCAGCAGTAACTGGGGCTATGATACGCAGTATTTT,CASSNWGYDTQYF
TRBV12-3/TRBV12-4,many,TRBD2,TRBJ2-5,TGTGCCAGCAGAAAAGGAGCGGGAGGGGAGACCCAGTACTTC,CASRKGAGGETQYF
TRBV5-1,many,-,TRBJ1-5,TGCGCCAGCAGCTTGGAGGGCGGCCGAGATCAGCCCCAGCATTTT,CASSLEGGRDQPQHF
TRBV13,-,TRBD2,TRBJ2-7,TGTGCCAGCAGCGAGGGGGGGGCGGGGGGGGGCTACGAGCAGTACTTC,CASSEGGAGGGYEQYF
TRBV11-2,many,TRBD2,TRBJ2-7,TGTGCCAGCAGCCCGGGGGGCCTAGCGGGCTCCTACGAGCAGTACTTC,CASSPGGLAGSYEQYF
TRBV6-2/TRBV6-3,many,TRBD2,TRBJ2-1,TGTGCCAGCCGCATGGGGACTAGCTCCTACAATGAGCAGTTCTTC,CASRMGTSSYNEQFF
TRBV10-3,once,TRBD2,TRBJ2-5,TGTGCCATCAGTGAGAGCCTAGCGGCCTACCAAGAGACCCAGTACTTC,CAISESLAAYQETQYF
TRBV5-1,many,TRBD1,TRBJ1-1,TGCGCCAGCAGCTCGACAGGGCAGAACACTGAAGCTTTCTTT,CASSSTGQNTEAFF
TRBV24-1,many,-,TRBJ2-7,TGTGCCACCAGTGCGGCTGGTGGCGAGCAGTACTTC,CATSAAGGEQYF
TRBV11-2,many,-,TRBJ2-3,TGTGCCAGCACCGCCCGGTACAGTAGCACAGATACGCAGTATTTT,CASTARYSSTDTQYF
TRBV7-9,many,-,TRBJ2-7,TGTGCCAGCAGCAGGGGACACCAGTTTCGCTACGAGCAGTACTTC,CASSRGHQFRYEQYF
TRBV7-9,-,TRBD1,TRBJ2-7,TGTGCCAGCAGCTTCAGACAAGGGGGCCTCGAGCAGTACTTC,CASSFRQGGLEQYF
TRBV3-1,many,-,TRBJ1-3,TGTGCCAGCAGCCAGACCGGAGACACCATATATTTT,CASSQTGDTIYF
TRBV7-2,many,-,TRBJ1-1,TGTGCCAGCGGGGGGAGGAACACTGAAGCTTTCTTT,CASGGRNTEAFF
TRBV29-1,many,-,TRBJ1-3,TGCAGCGTTGACGTGGGGGGGTCTGGAAACACCATATATTTT,CSVDVGGSGNTIYF
TRBV13,many,TRBD2,TRBJ2-3,TGTGCCAGCAGCTCCGGACTAGCGGGCGGGCTAACAGATACGCAGTATTTT,CASSSGLAGGLTDTQYF
TRBV5-8,-,-,TRBJ2-2,TGTGCCAGCAGCTGGACTGTGAGGGGATCCGGGGAGCTGTTTTTT,CASSWTVRGSGELFF
TRBV11-3,many,-,TRBJ2-1,TGTGCCAGCAGCTTAGGGCCGGGCTACAATGAGCAGTTCTTC,CASSLGPGYNEQFF
TRBV27,many,-,TRBJ2-7,TGTGCCAGCAGTTTCAGGGGTCCCTACGAGCAGTACTTC,CASSFRGPYEQYF
TRBV6-2/TRBV6-3,many,-,TRBJ1-1,TGTGCCAGCAGTTACACCCTAGGTGAAGCTTTCTTT,CASSYTLGEAFF
TRBV28,-,-,TRBJ2-2,TGTGCCAGCAGGGGGGGCAAAAGACAGGAGAACACCGGGGAGCTGTTTTTT,CASRGGKRQENTGELFF
TRBV20-1,many,TRBD1,TRBJ2-2,TGCAGTGCCTCGGGACAGGCGGACACCGGGGAGCTGTTTTTT,CSASGQADTGELFF
TRBV7-2,many,-,TRBJ2-7,TGTGCCAGCAGCCCTTGGGCAGGGGCCTACGAGCAGTACTTC,CASSPWAGAYEQYF
TRBV20-1,many,-,TRBJ2-7,TGCAGTGCTAGAGACCTTAGCGGATCGCTCTACGAGCAGTACTTC,CSARDLSGSLYEQYF
TRBV2,many,TRBD1,TRBJ1-1,TGTGCCAGCAATATAGGACAGGGGCGGAACACTGAAGCTTTCTTT,CASNIGQGRNTEAFF